A selection of T cell receptor beta chains follows, all from one sample in a study of CD8+CD57+ T cells in acquired aplastic anemia. TCRdb re-analysed the reads in MiXCR, keeping a single row per CDR3 protein. The sample yields about 470,000 distinct CDR3 sequences, around 33% seen once. Source material: sorted CD4+, CD8+, or CD8+CD57+ T cells (not recorded which) from PBMCs. These receptors came from a human donor with aplastic anemia. Both conserved end residues are part of each CDR3. Each record gives: J gene, D gene, V gene, clone size, CDR3 protein, CDR3 DNA. A D gene is named only where the DNA matches it firmly. Expanded clones are given a class, and other clones once, few, many or no size at all.

J gene: TRBJ1-4; D gene: -; V gene: TRBV6-1; clone size: -; CDR3 protein: CASRQVGEKLFF; CDR3 DNA: TGTGCCAGCCGACAGGTTGGAGAAAAACTGTTTTTT
J gene: TRBJ2-1; D gene: TRBD1; V gene: TRBV11-2; clone size: -; CDR3 protein: CASSPGQGRSYNEQFF; CDR3 DNA: TGTGCCAGCAGTCCCGGACAGGGACGCTCCTACAATGAGCAGTTCTTC
J gene: TRBJ2-5; D gene: -; V gene: TRBV2; clone size: many; CDR3 protein: CASTLEAGEGETQYF; CDR3 DNA: TGTGCCAGCACCCTTGAGGCAGGGGAGGGAGAGACCCAGTACTTC
J gene: TRBJ2-5; D gene: -; V gene: TRBV29-1; clone size: -; CDR3 protein: CSVGGGGRETQYF; CDR3 DNA: TGCAGCGTTGGGGGGGGGGGCCGGGAGACCCAGTACTTC
J gene: TRBJ2-7; D gene: -; V gene: TRBV2; clone size: many; CDR3 protein: CASRRGHSSYEQYF; CDR3 DNA: TGTGCCAGCAGAAGGGGCCATTCCTCCTACGAGCAGTACTTC
J gene: TRBJ1-1; D gene: -; V gene: TRBV9; clone size: -; CDR3 protein: CASSVAEVQVTEAFF; CDR3 DNA: TGTGCCAGCAGCGTAGCGGAGGTGCAGGTCACTGAAGCTTTCTTT
J gene: TRBJ1-5; D gene: TRBD1; V gene: TRBV5-1; clone size: -; CDR3 protein: CASSAGTGLREPQHF; CDR3 DNA: TGCGCCAGCAGCGCGGGGACAGGGCTTAGGGAGCCCCAGCATTTT
J gene: TRBJ2-1; D gene: -; V gene: TRBV14; clone size: few; CDR3 protein: CASSLRSVSYNEQFF; CDR3 DNA: TGTGCCAGCAGCTTACGTTCGGTATCCTACAATGAGCAGTTCTTC
J gene: TRBJ2-2; D gene: TRBD2; V gene: TRBV11-1; clone size: -; CDR3 protein: CASSPRVRMMREGSNAGELFF; CDR3 DNA: TGTGCCAGCAGCCCCCGGGTTCGTATGATGCGGGAGGGATCGAACGCCGGGGAGCTGTTTTTT
J gene: TRBJ1-1; D gene: -; V gene: TRBV5-1; clone size: once; CDR3 protein: CASSLAAQKNTEAFF; CDR3 DNA: TGCGCCAGCAGCTTGGCCGCACAGAAGAACACTGAAGCTTTCTTT
J gene: TRBJ1-1; D gene: TRBD1; V gene: TRBV12-3/TRBV12-4; clone size: few; CDR3 protein: CASSFVTGDEAFF; CDR3 DNA: TGTGCCAGCAGTTTCGTCACAGGGGATGAAGCTTTCTTT
J gene: TRBJ2-1; D gene: TRBD1; V gene: TRBV20-1; clone size: few; CDR3 protein: CSAMPGQGGHEQFF; CDR3 DNA: TGCAGTGCAATGCCGGGACAGGGCGGGCATGAGCAGTTCTTC
J gene: TRBJ1-1; D gene: -; V gene: TRBV5-1; clone size: once; CDR3 protein: CASSLGSDSAEAFF; CDR3 DNA: TGCGCCAGCAGCTTGGGGTCGGATAGCGCTGAAGCTTTCTTT
J gene: TRBJ1-6; D gene: -; V gene: TRBV2; clone size: many; CDR3 protein: CASSEQPSSYNSPLHF; CDR3 DNA: TGTGCCAGCAGTGAGCAGCCTAGCTCCTATAATTCACCCCTCCACTTT
J gene: TRBJ1-2; D gene: -; V gene: TRBV6-1; clone size: -; CDR3 protein: CASSEASGSNYGYTF; CDR3 DNA: TGTGCCAGCAGTGAAGCCTCAGGGTCCAACTATGGCTACACCTTC
J gene: TRBJ2-2; D gene: -; V gene: TRBV5-1; clone size: -; CDR3 protein: CASSFGGNTGELFF; CDR3 DNA: TGCGCCAGCAGCTTCGGAGGGAACACCGGGGAGCTGTTTTTT
J gene: TRBJ2-1; D gene: -; V gene: TRBV2; clone size: few; CDR3 protein: CASRVLAANEQFF; CDR3 DNA: TGTGCCAGCCGGGTGCTAGCTGCCAATGAGCAGTTCTTC
J gene: TRBJ1-4; D gene: -; V gene: TRBV27; clone size: -; CDR3 protein: CASTRTAGHEKLFF; CDR3 DNA: TGTGCCAGCACTCGGACGGCGGGCCATGAAAAACTGTTTTTT
J gene: TRBJ1-5; D gene: -; V gene: TRBV2; clone size: -; CDR3 protein: CASSLSGSTRGQPQHF; CDR3 DNA: TGTGCCAGCAGTTTATCGGGGTCTACGAGGGGGCAGCCCCAGCATTTT
J gene: TRBJ1-1; D gene: -; V gene: TRBV15; clone size: -; CDR3 protein: CATSRVTGDAFF; CDR3 DNA: TGTGCCACCAGCAGAGTGACAGGCGATGCTTTCTTT
J gene: TRBJ2-7; D gene: -; V gene: TRBV9; clone size: few; CDR3 protein: CAPSGDTYEQYF; CDR3 DNA: TGTGCTCCCAGCGGGGACACCTACGAGCAGTACTTC
J gene: TRBJ2-7; D gene: TRBD1; V gene: TRBV7-3; clone size: few; CDR3 protein: CASSLGTGQGEQYF; CDR3 DNA: TGTGCCAGCAGCTTAGGGACAGGGCAAGGCGAGCAGTACTTC
J gene: TRBJ1-1; D gene: -; V gene: TRBV12-3/TRBV12-4; clone size: few; CDR3 protein: CASSFQGTNTEAFF; CDR3 DNA: TGTGCCAGCAGTTTCCAGGGAACGAACACTGAAGCTTTCTTT
J gene: TRBJ1-4; D gene: TRBD1; V gene: TRBV3-1; clone size: -; CDR3 protein: CASSQPGLWQGDSNEKLFF; CDR3 DNA: TGTGCCAGCAGCCAGCCTGGGCTTTGGCAGGGGGACTCTAATGAAAAACTGTTTTTT